The clone carrying this T cell receptor (beta chain) is categorized as hyperexpanded. Its antigen remains unidentified. These data belong to a study of spatial heterogeneity in lung cancer. Across the study: A strong correlation was found between TCR transcript counts in tumor regions and a T cell module score derived from matched bulk RNA-seq. Raw reads showed each unique TCR and UMI combination turning up more than ten times on average. Study observations and caveats: Expanded alpha and beta TCR counts within tumors tracked tumor mutation counts.

Between the trimmed V and J ends, which lost 4 bases and 5 bases, there was a span of 13 bases. CDR1 is SGDLS, CDR2 YYNGEE, per germline. This CDR3 contains 14 residues. The time point denotes: sample taken at primary tumor resection. The presence of a unique molecular identifier marked each TCR cDNA molecule. TCRdb re-analysed the 5' RACE reads in MiXCR, keeping a single row per CDR3 protein. The sample shows 550 to 700 distinct CDR3 sequences, 12% of them seen only once. Sequenced here: lung tumor tissue, sampled at surgery. The source is a male donor with early-stage non-small cell lung cancer. V is TRBV9 and J is TRBJ2-1; no definite D call. CDR3 DNA: TGTGCCAGCAGCCCCCGAACTGGAGACAATGAGCAGTTCTTC. The encoded protein is CASSPRTGDNEQFF.